Listed below are T cell receptor beta chains from one sample, sequenced in a study of shared clonotypes between healthy human individuals. TCRdb's copy holds only in-frame clones and misses some; the assay was immunoSEQ multiplex PCR. The sample yields roughly 2 million clones, almost 96% seen once. Sequences were obtained from naive CD4+ T cells sorted from blood. Receptors were obtained from a man between 18 and 35 years old in good health. Each CDR3 is given with its conserved first and last residue. D genes are given only for firm matches. Clone size appears in some rows only: once, few, many, or a class for an expanded clone.

clone size: NA; D gene: TRBD2; V gene: TRBV14; J gene: TRBJ2-5; CDR3 protein: CASSQPGLAGGETQYF; CDR3 DNA: TGTGCCAGCAGCCAACCGGGACTAGCGGGGGGGGAGACCCAGTACTTC
clone size: NA; D gene: NA; V gene: TRBV25-1; J gene: TRBJ2-6; CDR3 protein: CASSRGGANVLTF; CDR3 DNA: TGTGCCAGCAGCCGGGGAGGGGCCAACGTCCTGACTTTC
clone size: NA; D gene: TRBD1; V gene: TRBV4-2; J gene: TRBJ2-7; CDR3 protein: CASSGDRPYEQYF; CDR3 DNA: TGTGCCAGCAGCGGGGACAGGCCCTACGAGCAGTACTTC
clone size: NA; D gene: NA; V gene: TRBV18; J gene: TRBJ1-1; CDR3 protein: CASSPPVGQNTEAFF; CDR3 DNA: TGTGCCAGCTCACCACCGGTGGGACAGAACACTGAAGCTTTCTTT
clone size: NA; D gene: TRBD1; V gene: TRBV11-2; J gene: TRBJ1-4; CDR3 protein: CASRSGPGGVEKLFF; CDR3 DNA: TGTGCCAGCAGGTCGGGGCCAGGGGGAGTTGAAAAACTGTTTTTT
clone size: NA; D gene: NA; V gene: TRBV5-8; J gene: TRBJ1-5; CDR3 protein: CASSLGGTKGQPQHF; CDR3 DNA: TGTGCCAGCAGCTTAGGAGGGACGAAGGGTCAGCCCCAGCATTTT
clone size: NA; D gene: NA; V gene: TRBV5-1; J gene: TRBJ1-2; CDR3 protein: CASSLDGANYGYTF; CDR3 DNA: TGCGCCAGCAGCTTGGACGGGGCTAACTATGGCTACACCTTC
clone size: NA; D gene: NA; V gene: TRBV7-3; J gene: TRBJ2-1; CDR3 protein: CASSFQGTEQFF; CDR3 DNA: TGTGCCAGCAGCTTCCAGGGTACTGAGCAGTTCTTC
clone size: NA; D gene: NA; V gene: TRBV5-4; J gene: TRBJ2-7; CDR3 protein: CASLGGPDRGYEQYF; CDR3 DNA: TGTGCCAGCCTGGGGGGGCCAGATAGAGGGTACGAGCAGTACTTC
clone size: NA; D gene: NA; V gene: TRBV25-1; J gene: TRBJ2-5; CDR3 protein: CASLNPWGETQYF; CDR3 DNA: TGTGCCAGCCTGAACCCTTGGGGAGAGACCCAGTACTTC
clone size: NA; D gene: NA; V gene: TRBV10-3; J gene: TRBJ2-7; CDR3 protein: CAISVGATSYEQYF; CDR3 DNA: TGTGCCATCAGTGTCGGGGCTACTTCCTACGAGCAGTACTTC
clone size: NA; D gene: TRBD1; V gene: TRBV25-1; J gene: TRBJ2-1; CDR3 protein: CASSPGGQGVNEQFF; CDR3 DNA: TGTGCCAGCAGCCCAGGGGGACAGGGAGTCAATGAGCAGTTCTTC
clone size: NA; D gene: TRBD2; V gene: TRBV9; J gene: TRBJ2-5; CDR3 protein: CASSVAGLAETQYF; CDR3 DNA: TGTGCCAGCAGCGTAGCCGGACTAGCGGAGACCCAGTACTTC
clone size: NA; D gene: NA; V gene: TRBV4-1; J gene: TRBJ1-4; CDR3 protein: CASSQDRLLQLFF; CDR3 DNA: TGCGCCAGCAGCCAAGATAGGCTTCTACAACTGTTTTTT
clone size: NA; D gene: NA; V gene: TRBV10-1; J gene: TRBJ2-3; CDR3 protein: CASSLRRYTDTQYF; CDR3 DNA: TGCGCCAGCAGCCTCCGCCGCTACACAGATACGCAGTATTTT
clone size: once; D gene: TRBD1; V gene: TRBV6-5; J gene: TRBJ2-7; CDR3 protein: CASSSGQGNRLYF; CDR3 DNA: TGTGCCAGCAGTTCCGGACAGGGGAATAGGCTGTACTTC
clone size: NA; D gene: NA; V gene: TRBV2; J gene: TRBJ1-1; CDR3 protein: CASSVTGTEAFF; CDR3 DNA: TGTGCCAGCAGTGTAACGGGCACTGAAGCTTTCTTT
clone size: few; D gene: NA; V gene: TRBV5-1; J gene: TRBJ2-2; CDR3 protein: CASSSKLRLSPGELFF; CDR3 DNA: TGCGCCAGCAGCTCAAAACTCCGACTTAGCCCAGGGGAGCTGTTTTTT
clone size: once; D gene: NA; V gene: TRBV16; J gene: TRBJ2-2; CDR3 protein: CASSQSTNTGELFF; CDR3 DNA: TGTGCCAGCAGCCAATCCACGAACACCGGGGAGCTGTTTTTT
clone size: NA; D gene: TRBD1; V gene: TRBV7-2; J gene: TRBJ2-7; CDR3 protein: CASSPGRDRGYEQYF; CDR3 DNA: TGTGCCAGCAGCCCGGGAAGGGACAGGGGCTACGAGCAGTACTTC
clone size: NA; D gene: TRBD2; V gene: TRBV9; J gene: TRBJ2-1; CDR3 protein: CASSVEPTSGSYNEQFF; CDR3 DNA: TGTGCCAGCAGCGTAGAACCGACTAGCGGGAGTTACAATGAGCAGTTCTTC
clone size: NA; D gene: NA; V gene: TRBV11-3; J gene: TRBJ2-1; CDR3 protein: CASSSGTRAGDNEQFF; CDR3 DNA: TGTGCCAGCAGCTCGGGGACTCGGGCGGGCGACAATGAGCAGTTCTTC
clone size: NA; D gene: NA; V gene: TRBV19; J gene: TRBJ2-2; CDR3 protein: CASSTGTGLGSGELFF; CDR3 DNA: TGTGCCAGTAGTACGGGGACCGGGCTAGGATCCGGGGAGCTGTTTTTT
clone size: once; D gene: NA; V gene: TRBV6-5; J gene: TRBJ1-5; CDR3 protein: CASSRQKGQPQHF; CDR3 DNA: TGTGCCAGCAGCCGACAGAAAGGACAGCCCCAGCATTTT